The 22 T cell receptor beta chains presented below share a single source sample, sequenced in a study of shared clonotypes between healthy human individuals. Sequencing used immunoSEQ multiplex PCR; TCRdb keeps in-frame clones, though not all of them. The sample records about 2.4 million clones, 93% being singletons. The specimen was naive CD4+ T cells from PBMCs. Subset of the sample: CD45RA+ positively selected. The receptor source for this set is a man younger than 35 in good health. Some clones in this sample may be carry-over from other donors' samples.

This clone was detected only once. The chain combines TRBV28 with TRBJ1-5; the D gene is possibly TRBD1 (5 bases). Trimming removed 3 bases at V and 0 bases at J, with 12 bases between. The CDR3 extends over 16 amino acids. Germline CDR1 MDHEN, CDR2 SYDVKM. The CDR3, as DNA: TGTGCCAGCAGTTTGTTGGGGCCATATAGCAATCAGCCCCAGCATTTT. Protein product: CASSLLGPYSNQPQHF.

This chain joins TRBV9 and TRBJ2-7; TRBD2 is a possible D gene (6 bases). From germline, CDR1 is SGDLS and CDR2 YYNGEE. V was trimmed by 2 bases and J by 2 bases, leaving 14 bases between them. The CDR3 runs 15 residues. The CDR3: CASSVTGEPTYEQYF. The CDR3 DNA reads TGTGCCAGCAGCGTCACGGGAGAACCAACCTACGAGCAGTACTTC.

The V call is TRBV9, the J call TRBJ1-2, with a tentative D call TRBD1 (5 bases). The CDR3 spans 13 residues. V lost 8 bases and J lost 6, with 17 bases in between. Germline CDR1 SGDLS, CDR2 YYNGEE. The DNA of the CDR3 is TGTGCCAGTTCTACTGGCGGGGCTAATGGCTACACCTTC. Residues: CASSTGGANGYTF. Together with reference TRBV9 and TRBJ1-2, the CDR3 gives the full variable domain: DSGVTQTPKHLITATGQRVTLRCSPRSGDLSVYWYQQSLDQGLQFLIQYYNGEERAKGNILERFSAQQFPDLHSELNLSSLELGDSALYFCASSTGGANGYTFGSGTRLTVV.

This clone was seen only once. This rearrangement joins TRBV5-1 to TRBJ2-1; maybe TRBD1 (5 bases). The CDR3 is made up of 14 amino acids. Trimming stripped 0 bases from V and 8 bases from J, with 12 bases between. The germline CDR1 and CDR2 sequences are SGHRS and YFSETQ. DNA of the CDR3: TGCGCCAGCAGCTTGGTGGCAGGGCGCGATGAGCAGTTCTTC. Translated, it gives CASSLVAGRDEQFF.

The rearrangement uses TRBV2 and TRBJ1-3, with D perhaps TRBD1 (6 bases). Looked up from germline, CDR1 is SNHLY and CDR2 is FYNNEI. Trimming shortened V by 4 bases and J by 0 bases, and 13 bases separated the two germline ends. The CDR3 has 16 residues. The CDR3 sequence: CASSVRRGYSGNTIYF. The DNA for the CDR3 is TGTGCCAGCAGTGTCCGGAGGGGGTACTCTGGAAACACCATATATTTT.

The chain couples TRBV7-2 to TRBJ2-7, with 7 bases that match TRBD1. From germline, CDR1 is SGHTA and CDR2 FQGNSA. This CDR3 has 14 amino acids. Germline trimming cut 5 bases from V and 3 bases from J; bases unmatched to any gene: 7. The CDR3 here is CASSLNRGNYEQYF. For the CDR3, the DNA is TGTGCCAGCAGCCTGAACAGGGGAAACTACGAGCAGTACTTC.

The V call is TRBV9, the J call TRBJ1-2; 7 nucleotides match TRBD1. The CDR3 length is 14 residues. The V segment lost 3 bases and the J segment 7 bases; nucleotides outside the gene matches: 9. In germline, CDR1 is SGDLS, CDR2 YYNGEE. The CDR3 sequence: CASSGTGQSSGYTF. The DNA for the CDR3 is TGTGCCAGCAGCGGTACGGGACAGTCGAGTGGCTACACCTTC.

V usage is TRBV27 and J usage is TRBJ2-1, with D perhaps matching TRBD1 (6 bases). Germline loops: CDR1 MNHEY, CDR2 SMNVEV (reference sequence). The CDR3 loop spans 16 amino acids. V was shortened by 2 bases and J by 9 bases, with 20 bases between the two germline ends. CDR3 amino acids: CASSLGGQSTRAEQFF. The CDR3 region has the DNA TGTGCCAGCAGTTTAGGGGGACAATCAACGAGGGCTGAGCAGTTCTTC.

The chain employs TRBV2 and TRBJ2-2; possibly TRBD2 for D (6 bases). V was pared by 1 base and J by 14 bases, with 11 bases between. This CDR3 is 12 amino acids long. Germline CDR1 and CDR2: SNHLY and FYNNEI. DNA of the CDR3: TGTGCCAGCAGTGAAGGGAGGGCGGGACTGTTTTTT. This codes for CASSEGRAGLFF. The variable domain in full, with the rest retrieved from reference TRBV2 and TRBJ2-2, is EPEVTQTPSHQVTQMGQEVILRCVPISNHLYFYWYRQILGQKVEFLVSFYNNEISEKSEIFDDQFSVERPDGSNFTLKIRSTKLEDSAMYFCASSEGRAGLFFGEGSRLTVL.

This clone appeared a single time. The chain is built from TRBV6-5 and TRBJ2-4; 11 positions match TRBD1. Per germline, CDR1 MNHEY and CDR2 SVGAGI. Unmatched junction bases numbered 3, after V lost 5 bases and J lost 3 bases. The CDR3 is made up of 15 amino acids. The CDR3 DNA sequence: TGTGCCAGCAGTAGGACAGGGGGCGGCAAAAACATTCAGTACTTC. Translated: CASSRTGGGKNIQYF.

The V and J genes are TRBV28 and TRBJ1-4; D perhaps matches TRBD1 (5 bases). Germline V gene sequence: CDR1 MDHEN, CDR2 SYDVKM. V lost 5 bases to trimming and J lost 0 bases, with 16 bases between them. This CDR3 contains 17 residues. CDR3 region: CASSLKTMTATNEKLFF. CDR3 bases: TGTGCCAGCAGTCTAAAAACTATGACAGCAACTAATGAAAAACTGTTTTTT.

The J gene is TRBJ1-5, the V gene TRBV9; 7 bases map to TRBD1. This CDR3 comprises 15 residues. CDR1 and CDR2 from the germline V gene are SGDLS and YYNGEE. The V gene end was trimmed by 0 bases and the J gene end by 4 bases; junction bases not matched to a gene: 4. CDR3 amino acids: CASSVGDRPNQPQHF. The CDR3 coding sequence is TGTGCCAGCAGCGTAGGGGACAGACCAAATCAGCCCCAGCATTTT.

V gene TRBV7-2 combines with J gene TRBJ2-1; D unclear. In germline, CDR1 is SGHTA, CDR2 FQGNSA. V lost 1 base and J lost 2, with 15 bases in between. This CDR3 spans 17 amino acids. CDR3 region: CASSLVGPGPAYNEQFF. CDR3 DNA sequence: TGTGCCAGCAGCTTAGTAGGGCCGGGTCCCGCCTACAATGAGCAGTTCTTC.

The chain combines TRBV5-4 with TRBJ1-1; D remains ambiguous. CDR3 length: 12 residues. The V and J ends lost 2 bases and 10 bases respectively, with 12 bases between them. Germline CDR1 is SGHNT and CDR2 is YYREEE (reference sequence). The CDR3 bases are TGTGCCAGCAGCTTTGGCAGCGGCGGAGCTTTCTTT. This codes for CASSFGSGGAFF.

The V and J genes are TRBV7-2 and TRBJ2-7, with D hard to call. Per the germline V gene, CDR1 is SGHTA and CDR2 is FQGNSA. V was shortened by 3 bases and J by 2 bases, with 11 bases between the two germline ends. The CDR3 covers 14 residues. The CDR3 DNA reads TGTGCCAGCAGCTTCTTGACCCATACCTACGAGCAGTACTTC. It is translated as CASSFLTHTYEQYF.

V gene TRBV28 combines with J gene TRBJ1-5, with D unresolved. Between the trimmed V and J ends, which lost 3 bases and 4 bases, there was a span of 7 bases. The CDR3 consists of 13 residues. The germline CDR1 and CDR2 sequences are MDHEN and SYDVKM. The CDR3 loop reads CASSFSRNQPQHF. CDR3 nucleotides: TGTGCCAGCAGTTTCAGCCGGAATCAGCCCCAGCATTTT.

As to this clone: Other DNA sequences within the sample encode an identical CDR3. The rearrangement uses TRBV5-1 and TRBJ1-3; D remains ambiguous. The CDR3 runs to 14 residues. Germline-derived CDR1 and CDR2 are SGHRS and YFSETQ. V shed 4 bases and J shed 0 bases, with 8 bases lying between them. CDR3 sequence (DNA): TGCGCCAGCAGCGAAGTCGGCTCTGGAAACACCATATATTTT. Translation: CASSEVGSGNTIYF. Based on the CDR3 plus reference TRBV5-1 and TRBJ1-3, the full variable domain is KAGVTQTPRYLIKTRGQQVTLSCSPISGHRSVSWYQQTPGQGLQFLFEYFSETQRNKGNFPGRFSGRQFSNSRSEMNVSTLELGDSALYLCASSEVGSGNTIYFGEGSWLTVV.

On this clone: The sample contains more than one DNA sequence encoding this CDR3. This chain links TRBV28 with TRBJ2-7; 7 bases map to TRBD2. Trimming at V came to 6 bases and at J to 7 bases, leaving 6 bases not matched to a gene. CDR1 MDHEN and CDR2 SYDVKM come from the germline V gene. The CDR3 spans 12 residues. CDR3 sequence (DNA): TGTGCCAGCAGACTGGCCGGGGGGGAGCAGTACTTC. It yields the protein CASRLAGGEQYF. The complete variable domain, with remaining parts taken from reference TRBV28 and TRBJ2-7, reads DVKVTQSSRYLVKRTGEKVFLECVQDMDHENMFWYRQDPGLGLRLIYFSYDVKMKEKGDIPEGYSVSREKKERFSLILESASTNQTSMYLCASRLAGGEQYFGPGTRLTVT.

The CDR3 sequence: CAISEAGTGWFF. The CDR3, as DNA: TGTGCCATCAGTGAGGCCGGGACTGGGTGGTTCTTC. The J gene is TRBJ2-1, the V gene TRBV10-3; D is possibly TRBD2 (6 bases). CDR1 is ENHRY and CDR2 is SYGVKD in the germline V gene. The CDR3 is 12 amino acids. V lost 2 bases, J lost 15 bases, and 14 bases lay in between.

The chain combines TRBV10-3 with TRBJ2-5; 14 bases fit TRBD2. Germline assignment: CDR1 ENHRY and CDR2 SYGVKD. CDR3 length equals 15 residues. The junction had 4 bases not matched to a gene; V was cut back by 6 bases and J by 4 bases. In nucleotides, the CDR3 is TGTGCCATCAGCCCGGGACTAGCGGGGGTAGAGACCCAGTACTTC. Encoded protein: CAISPGLAGVETQYF.

The rearrangement joins TRBV5-1 to TRBJ1-2; D is possibly TRBD1 (6 bases). The CDR3 runs 12 residues. From germline, CDR1 is SGHRS and CDR2 YFSETQ. V lost 6 bases and J lost 8, with 14 bases in between. The CDR3 sequence is CASTEGGGGYTF. CDR3 nucleotide sequence: TGCGCCAGCACAGAGGGGGGTGGAGGCTACACCTTC.

The chain has TRBV14 and TRBJ2-5; maybe TRBD1 (5 bases). V was trimmed by 5 bases and J by 5 bases, leaving 9 bases between them. The germline gives CDR1 SGHDN, CDR2 FVKESK. This CDR3 spans 12 amino acids. The CDR3 coding sequence is TGTGCCAGCAGCTCAGGGCCGGAGACCCAGTACTTC. It yields the protein CASSSGPETQYF.